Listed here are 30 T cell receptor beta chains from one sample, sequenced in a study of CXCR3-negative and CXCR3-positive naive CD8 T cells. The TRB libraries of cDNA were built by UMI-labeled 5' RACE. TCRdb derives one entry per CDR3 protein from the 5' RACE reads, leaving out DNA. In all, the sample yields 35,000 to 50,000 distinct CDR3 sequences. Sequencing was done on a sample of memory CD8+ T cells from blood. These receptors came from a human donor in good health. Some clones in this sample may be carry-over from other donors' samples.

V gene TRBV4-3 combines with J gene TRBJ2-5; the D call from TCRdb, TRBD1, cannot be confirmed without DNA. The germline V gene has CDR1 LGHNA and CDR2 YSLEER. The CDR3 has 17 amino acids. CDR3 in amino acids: CASSQDWAGVVRETQYF.

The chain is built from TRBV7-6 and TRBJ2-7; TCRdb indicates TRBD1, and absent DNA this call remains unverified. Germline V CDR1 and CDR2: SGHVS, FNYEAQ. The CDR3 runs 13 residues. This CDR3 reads CASQRGGFYEQYF.

CDR3 amino acids: CSVEVFASSTDTQYF. The J gene is TRBJ2-3, the V gene TRBV29-1. CDR1 is SQVTM, CDR2 ANQGSEA, per germline. The length of the CDR3 is 15 residues.

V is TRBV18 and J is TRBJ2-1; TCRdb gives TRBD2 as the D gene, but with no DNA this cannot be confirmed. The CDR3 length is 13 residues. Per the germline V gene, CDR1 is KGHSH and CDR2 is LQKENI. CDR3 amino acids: CASSPLASDEQFF.

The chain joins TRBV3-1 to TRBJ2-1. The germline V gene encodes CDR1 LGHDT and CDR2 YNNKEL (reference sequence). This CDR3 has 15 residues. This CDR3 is CASSQDTSKSNEQFF.

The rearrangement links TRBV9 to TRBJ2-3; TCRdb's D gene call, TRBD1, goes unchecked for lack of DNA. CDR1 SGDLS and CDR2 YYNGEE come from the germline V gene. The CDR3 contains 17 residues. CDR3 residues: CASSTLLRDRVFDTQYF.

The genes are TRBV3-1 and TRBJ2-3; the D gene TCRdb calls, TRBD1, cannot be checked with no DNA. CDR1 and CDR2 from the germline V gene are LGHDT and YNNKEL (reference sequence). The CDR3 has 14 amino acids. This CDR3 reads CASSLGQGPDTQYF.

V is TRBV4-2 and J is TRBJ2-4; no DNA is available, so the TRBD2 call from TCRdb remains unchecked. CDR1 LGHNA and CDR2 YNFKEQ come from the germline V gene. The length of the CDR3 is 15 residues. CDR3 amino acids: CASSQTGGAKNIQYF.

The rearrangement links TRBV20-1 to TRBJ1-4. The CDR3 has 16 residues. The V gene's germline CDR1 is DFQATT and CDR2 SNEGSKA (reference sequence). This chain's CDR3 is CSARWPGRARKEKLFF.

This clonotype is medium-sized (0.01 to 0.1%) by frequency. CDR3 in amino acids: CASSQGSLYEQYF. The chain couples TRBV27 to TRBJ2-7; the D call from TCRdb, TRBD1, cannot be confirmed without DNA. The CDR3 is made up of 13 amino acids. The germline V gene has CDR1 MNHEY and CDR2 SMNVEV (reference sequence).

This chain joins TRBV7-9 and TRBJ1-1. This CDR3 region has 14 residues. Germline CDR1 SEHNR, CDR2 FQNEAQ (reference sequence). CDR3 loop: CASSFGPRNAEAFF.

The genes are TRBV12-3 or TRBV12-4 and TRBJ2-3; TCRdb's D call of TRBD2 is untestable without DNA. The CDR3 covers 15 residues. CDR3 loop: CASSLASGGTDTQYF.

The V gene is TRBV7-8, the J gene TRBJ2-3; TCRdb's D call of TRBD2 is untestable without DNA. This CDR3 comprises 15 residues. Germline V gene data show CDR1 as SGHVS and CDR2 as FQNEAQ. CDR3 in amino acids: CASSLAGGRTDTQYF. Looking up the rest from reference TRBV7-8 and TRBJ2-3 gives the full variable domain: GAGVSQSPRYKVAKRGQDVALRCDPISGHVSLFWYQQALGQGPEFLTYFQNEAQLDKSGLPSDRFFAERPEGSVSTLKIQRTQQEDSAVYLCASSLAGGRTDTQYFGPGTRLTVL.

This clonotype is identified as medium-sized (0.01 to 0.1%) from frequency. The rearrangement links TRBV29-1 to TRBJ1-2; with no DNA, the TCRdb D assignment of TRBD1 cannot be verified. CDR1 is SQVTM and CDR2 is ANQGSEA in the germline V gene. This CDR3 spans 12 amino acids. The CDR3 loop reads CSVVGGLGGYTF.

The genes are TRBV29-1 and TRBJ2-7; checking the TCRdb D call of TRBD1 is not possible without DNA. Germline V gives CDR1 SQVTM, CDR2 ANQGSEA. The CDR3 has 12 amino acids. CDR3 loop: CSVMTGSYEQYF.

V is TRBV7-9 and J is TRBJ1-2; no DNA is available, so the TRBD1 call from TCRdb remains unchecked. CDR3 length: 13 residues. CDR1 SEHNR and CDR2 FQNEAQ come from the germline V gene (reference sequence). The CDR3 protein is CASSDPPGVGYTF.

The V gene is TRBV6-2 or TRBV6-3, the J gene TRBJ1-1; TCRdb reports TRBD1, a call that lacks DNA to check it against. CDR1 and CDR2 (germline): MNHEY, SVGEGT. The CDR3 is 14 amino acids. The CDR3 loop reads CASSYGGSSTEAFF.

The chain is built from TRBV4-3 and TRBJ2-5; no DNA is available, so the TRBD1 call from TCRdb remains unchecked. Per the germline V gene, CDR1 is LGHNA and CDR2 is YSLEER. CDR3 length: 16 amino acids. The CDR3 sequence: CASSQNRGPRFETQYF.

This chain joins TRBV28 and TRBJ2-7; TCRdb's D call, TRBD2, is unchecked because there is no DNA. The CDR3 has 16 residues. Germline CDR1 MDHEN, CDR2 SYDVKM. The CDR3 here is CASSYPSGLAAYEQYF.

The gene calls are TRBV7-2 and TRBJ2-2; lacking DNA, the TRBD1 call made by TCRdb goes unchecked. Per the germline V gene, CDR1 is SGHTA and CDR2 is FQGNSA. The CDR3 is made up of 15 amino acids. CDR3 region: CASSGVWGKVGELFF.

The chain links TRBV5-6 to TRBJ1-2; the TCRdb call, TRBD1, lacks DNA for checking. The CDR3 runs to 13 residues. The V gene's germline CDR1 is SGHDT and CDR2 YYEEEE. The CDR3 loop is CASSTGRSYGYTF.

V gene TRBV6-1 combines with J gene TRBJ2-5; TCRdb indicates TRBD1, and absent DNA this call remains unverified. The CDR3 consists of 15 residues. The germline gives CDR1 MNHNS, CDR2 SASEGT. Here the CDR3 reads CASSDLTGGQETQYF.

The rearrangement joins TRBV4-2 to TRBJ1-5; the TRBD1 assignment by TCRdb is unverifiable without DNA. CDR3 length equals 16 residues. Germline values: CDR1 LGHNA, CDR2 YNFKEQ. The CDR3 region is CASSQDRQGLAQPQHF.

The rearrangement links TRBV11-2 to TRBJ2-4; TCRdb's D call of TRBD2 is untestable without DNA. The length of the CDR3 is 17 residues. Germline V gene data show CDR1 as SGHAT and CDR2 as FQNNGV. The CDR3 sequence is CASSLVRGWGTKNIQYF.

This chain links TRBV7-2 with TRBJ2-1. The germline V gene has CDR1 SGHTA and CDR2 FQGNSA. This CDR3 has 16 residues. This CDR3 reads CASSLIQSNSYNEQFF.

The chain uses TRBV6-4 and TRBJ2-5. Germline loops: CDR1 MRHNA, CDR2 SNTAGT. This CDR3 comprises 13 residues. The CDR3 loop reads CASSRLDQETQYF.

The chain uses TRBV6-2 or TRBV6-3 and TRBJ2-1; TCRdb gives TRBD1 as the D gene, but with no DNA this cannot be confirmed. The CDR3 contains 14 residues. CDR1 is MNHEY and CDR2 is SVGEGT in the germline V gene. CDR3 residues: CASSGDRAVNEQFF.

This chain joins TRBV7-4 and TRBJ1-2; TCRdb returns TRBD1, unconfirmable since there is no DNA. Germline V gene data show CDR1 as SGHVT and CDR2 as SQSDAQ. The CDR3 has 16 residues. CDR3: CASSTLDSLGKGGYTF.

The chain's CDR3 is CASGLGASVSYNEQFF. The rearrangement joins TRBV12-5 to TRBJ2-1. CDR3 length: 16 amino acids. Germline CDR1 reads LGHNT; CDR2 reads FRNRAP. The full variable domain, with the rest looked up from reference TRBV12-5 and TRBJ2-1, is DARVTQTPRHKVTEMGQEVTMRCQPILGHNTVFWYRQTMMQGLELLAYFRNRAPLDDSGMPKDRFSAEMPDATLATLKIQPSEPRDSAVYFCASGLGASVSYNEQFFGPGTRLTVL.

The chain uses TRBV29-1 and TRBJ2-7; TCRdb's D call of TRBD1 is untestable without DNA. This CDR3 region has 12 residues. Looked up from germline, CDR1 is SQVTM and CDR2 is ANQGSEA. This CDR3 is CSAQVGENEQYF.